These 20 T cell receptor beta chains share one sample of origin, sequenced in a study of brain metastases from non-small cell lung cancer. Method: immunoSEQ multiplex PCR; TCRdb's copy keeps in-frame clones and lacks some. The sample includes roughly 2,500 clones, over 75% of them seen just once. Sequencing input: tumor-adjacent normal tissue. The receptors shown here come from a donor aged 40 or over with non-small cell lung cancer.

The chain employs TRBV6-5 and TRBJ2-1, with D tentatively TRBD2 (6 bases). Germline CDR1 reads MNHEY; CDR2 reads SVGAGI. Trimming cost V 6 bases and J 5 bases, with 14 bases left between them. The CDR3 consists of 14 residues. The CDR3 sequence: CASRDGGPNNEQFF. CDR3 coding DNA: TGTGCCAGCAGGGACGGGGGACCAAACAATGAGCAGTTCTTC.

The chain couples TRBV5-5 to TRBJ2-1, with D uncertain. V gave up 0 bases and J gave up 6 bases, with 7 bases separating them. Germline lookup yields CDR1 SGHKS and CDR2 YYEKEE (reference sequence). The CDR3 spans 13 residues. CDR3 sequence (DNA): TGTGCCAGCAGCTTGGACGTGTCCAATGAGCAGTTCTTC. This gives the protein CASSLDVSNEQFF.

This sequence joins TRBV10-3 and TRBJ2-2; D call uncertain. The germline CDR1 and CDR2 sequences are ENHRY and SYGVKD. The ends were cut back, 10 bases at V and 3 bases at J, with 9 bases in the middle. CDR3 length: 12 amino acids. CDR3 protein: CATGYDTGELFF. In nucleotides, the CDR3 is TGTGCCACCGGGTACGACACCGGGGAGCTGTTTTTT.

V and J are TRBV6-5 and TRBJ2-1, with 8 bases fitting TRBD1. Germline trimming cut 2 bases from V and 9 bases from J; bases unmatched to any gene: 6. CDR1 and CDR2 from the germline V gene are MNHEY and SVGAGI. CDR3 length: 14 residues. The CDR3 loop is CASSYSQGAGEQFF. DNA for the CDR3: TGTGCCAGCAGTTACAGTCAGGGGGCGGGTGAGCAGTTCTTC.

The chain uses TRBV6-1 and TRBJ1-1; perhaps TRBD1 as D (6 bases). Germline V gene lookup returns CDR1 MNHNS and CDR2 SASEGT. V was trimmed by 2 bases and J by 5 bases, leaving 18 bases between them. This CDR3 has 16 residues. The CDR3, as DNA: TGTGCCAGCAGTGAATTAGAGGGCAGGGGAAAAACTGAAGCTTTCTTT. Residues: CASSELEGRGKTEAFF.

This clone has only one observation. V is TRBV29-1 and J is TRBJ2-7, with 7 positions matching TRBD2. The ends lost 7 bases at V and 6 bases at J; junction bases unmatched: 12. Germline V lookup: CDR1 SQVTM, CDR2 ANQGSEA. This CDR3 spans 13 amino acids. CDR3 in DNA: TGCAGCGCCCAGAGCAGCGGGGTAGGCGAGCAGTACTTC. It yields the protein CSAQSSGVGEQYF.

By its share, this clone is large. The V and J genes are TRBV19 and TRBJ2-3, with D unclear. The CDR3 is made up of 13 amino acids. V lost 5 bases to trimming and J lost 3 bases, with 9 bases between them. CDR1 is LNHDA, CDR2 SQIVND, per germline (reference sequence). The chain's CDR3 is CASSFTVTDTQYF. CDR3 nucleotides: TGTGCCAGTAGTTTTACAGTTACAGATACGCAGTATTTT.

On this clone itself: A junction boundary mismatches the germline segment, possibly from a read error. V is TRBV6-1 and J is TRBJ2-3; TRBD2 agrees at 9 bases. Germline CDR1 is MNHNS and CDR2 is SASEGT. This CDR3 has 15 residues. The CDR3 loop reads CANSDSGTSPDTQYF. CDR3 DNA: TGTGCCAACAGTGATAGTGGGACTAGCCCAGATACGCAGTATTTT.

A note on this clone: One end of the junction fails to match germline, which may point to a read error. The chain links TRBV9 to TRBJ2-7, with TRBD2 matching 8 bases. CDR1 and CDR2 from the germline V gene are SGDLS and YYNGEE. CDR3 length: 16 residues. Here the CDR3 reads CASSVALLAAGYEQYF. The CDR3 nucleotides are TGTGCCAGTAGCGTAGCTCTACTAGCGGCCGGTTACGAGCAGTACTTC.

The V call is TRBV7-2, the J call TRBJ2-2; the D is unclear. This CDR3 has 16 amino acids. V shed 4 bases and J shed 0 bases, with 12 bases lying between them. The germline V gene has CDR1 SGHTA and CDR2 FQGNSA. For the CDR3, the DNA is TGTGCCAGCAGCTCGCGGATAAGCTCGAACACCGGGGAGCTGTTTTTT. Encoded protein: CASSSRISSNTGELFF.

The V call is TRBV5-6, the J call TRBJ1-4; D uncertain. This CDR3 is built from 14 residues. Trimming took 4 bases from V and 5 from J, leaving 12 bases between them. The germline V gene encodes CDR1 SGHDT and CDR2 YYEEEE. The CDR3 loop is CASSPTPQNEKLFF. The CDR3 coding sequence is TGTGCCAGCAGCCCGACACCTCAGAATGAAAAACTGTTTTTT.

The chain is built from TRBV28 and TRBJ1-3; D perhaps matches TRBD1 (6 bases). The CDR3 spans 16 residues. Deletions cut 5 bases from V and 0 bases from J, with 14 bases between. CDR1 is MDHEN, CDR2 SYDVKM, per germline. The CDR3 loop is CASSAPGTYSGNTIYF. In DNA, the CDR3 is TGTGCCAGCAGTGCCCCTGGGACATACTCTGGAAACACCATATATTTT.

CDR3: CASSTGTFYGYTF. CDR3 nucleotide sequence: TGTGCCAGCAGTACCGGGACATTCTATGGCTACACCTTC. The chain employs TRBV2 and TRBJ1-2; possible D gene TRBD1, 6 bases. Trimming cost V 5 bases and J 4 bases, with 11 bases left between them. The CDR3 is 13 amino acids. Germline lookup yields CDR1 SNHLY and CDR2 FYNNEI.

This clone was seen a single time. The chain uses TRBV28 and TRBJ1-2; D unresolved. V was clipped by 4 bases and J by 4 bases, with 16 bases between them. The germline V gene has CDR1 MDHEN and CDR2 SYDVKM. The CDR3 is 15 amino acids. As DNA, the CDR3 is TGTGCCAGCAGTTCCCGGCGAACTATCTCCTATGGCTACACCTTC. Amino acid sequence: CASSSRRTISYGYTF.

This sequence joins TRBV6-5 and TRBJ2-2; weak D call: TRBD1 (5 bases). CDR3 length: 14 amino acids. V shed 8 bases and J shed 4 bases, with 14 bases lying between them. Germline lookup yields CDR1 MNHEY and CDR2 SVGAGI. This CDR3 is CASGLVGATGELFF. The CDR3 DNA sequence: TGTGCCAGCGGGTTGGTAGGGGCCACCGGGGAGCTGTTTTTT.

As concerns this clone: The same CDR3 also results from other DNA sequences found in this sample. The J gene is TRBJ2-5, the V gene TRBV6-2 or TRBV6-3; D unclear. With 2 bases removed from V and 5 bases from J, the gap between germline ends came to 3 bases. The CDR3 runs to 11 residues. Germline CDR1 is MNHEY and CDR2 is SVGEGT. The DNA for the CDR3 is TGTGCCAGCAGTTACGGGGAGACCCAGTACTTC. Protein: CASSYGETQYF.

The rearrangement joins TRBV6-1 to TRBJ1-5; tentatively, D is TRBD1 (5 bases). Germline assignment: CDR1 MNHNS and CDR2 SASEGT. There are 15 residues in the CDR3. V was cut by 2 bases and J by 3 bases, with 11 bases left in between. CDR3 DNA sequence: TGTGCCAGCAGTGAACAGGGTGAGGCCAATCAGCCCCAGCATTTT. It translates to CASSEQGEANQPQHF.

The chain uses TRBV6-5 and TRBJ2-1; perhaps D is TRBD1 or TRBD2 (5 bases each). The CDR3 contains 14 residues. The V and J ends lost 6 bases and 5 bases respectively, with 14 bases between them. The germline gives CDR1 MNHEY, CDR2 SVGAGI. The CDR3 sequence: CASSRGPGNNEQFF. The CDR3 DNA reads TGTGCCAGCAGCCGGGGCCCGGGGAACAATGAGCAGTTCTTC.

The chain uses TRBV5-1 and TRBJ2-7, with 12 bases aligning to TRBD2. V lost 4 bases, J lost 1 base, and 12 bases stayed unmatched. Germline V CDR1 and CDR2: SGHRS, YFSETQ. The CDR3 runs to 18 residues. The CDR3 here is CASSHELAGGPGSYEQYF. The CDR3 region has the DNA TGCGCCAGCAGCCACGAACTAGCGGGGGGCCCTGGGTCCTACGAGCAGTACTTC.

The rearrangement uses TRBV5-8 and TRBJ2-1; 8 nucleotides agree with TRBD1. Germline V gives CDR1 SGHTS, CDR2 YDEGEE. The CDR3 is 16 amino acids. Losses at the gene ends were 4 bases for V and 7 bases for J; bases not matched to a gene: 13. CDR3 region: CASSPSPTGVMNEQFF. CDR3 sequence (DNA): TGTGCCAGCAGCCCGAGCCCGACAGGGGTAATGAATGAGCAGTTCTTC.